This T cell receptor (beta chain) originates from a study of blood T cell repertoires in COVID-19. The data were produced by immunoSEQ multiplex PCR, yet TCRdb's version contains in-frame clones alone and is incomplete. The repertoire includes 100,000 to 150,000 clones, around 86% of them detected once, and approximately 6.6% sits in the top ten. The CDR3 runs to 16 residues. Germline CDR1 and CDR2: SGHRS and YFSETQ. V lost 0 bases to trimming and J lost 2 bases, with 13 bases between them. The TCR originated in a man older than 75 with active or convalescent COVID-19. The specimen was peripheral blood. The chain carries TRBV5-1 and TRBJ2-3; D might be TRBD1 (5 bases). CDR3 sequence reads: CASSLEGHSYTDTQYF. As DNA, the CDR3 is TGCGCCAGCAGCTTGGAGGGGCACTCCTACACAGATACGCAGTATTTT. Complete variable domain (other parts from reference TRBV5-1 and TRBJ2-3): KAGVTQTPRYLIKTRGQQVTLSCSPISGHRSVSWYQQTPGQGLQFLFEYFSETQRNKGNFPGRFSGRQFSNSRSEMNVSTLELGDSALYLCASSLEGHSYTDTQYFGPGTRLTVL.